What follows are 26 T cell receptor beta chains derived from one specimen sequenced in a study of cytomegalovirus exposure and HLA in healthy donors. The PCR employed 60 Vbeta primers together with 13 Jbeta primers. Here immunoSEQ multiplex PCR was the method, and the copy in TCRdb shows in-frame clones only, minus some. The sample lists roughly 190,000 clones; around two thirds were seen once. The sequencing input was PBMCs. The source of these receptors is a man between 40 and 49 years old in good health and CMV-seronegative.

V is TRBV30 and J is TRBJ1-2; D gene ambiguous. With 4 bases removed from V and 5 bases from J, the gap between germline ends came to 14 bases. The CDR3 runs 13 residues. In germline, CDR1 is GTSNPN, CDR2 SVGIG (reference sequence). Here the CDR3 reads CAWKFLTGYGYTF. The CDR3, as DNA: TGTGCCTGGAAGTTTTTGACTGGGTATGGCTACACCTTC.

The rearrangement joins TRBV2 to TRBJ1-5; D perhaps matches TRBD1 (6 bases). The V end lost 4 bases, the J end lost 4 bases, and 8 bases lay between the germline ends. The CDR3 loop spans 13 amino acids. The V gene's germline CDR1 is SNHLY and CDR2 FYNNEI. CDR3 sequence: CASSGGGNQPQHF. The CDR3 DNA is TGTGCCAGCAGTGGAGGGGGAAATCAGCCCCAGCATTTT.

The V and J genes are TRBV30 and TRBJ2-2; 10 bases match TRBD1. The CDR3 has 14 amino acids. V lost 3 bases, J lost 6 bases, and 4 bases stayed unmatched. The germline gives CDR1 GTSNPN, CDR2 SVGIG (reference sequence). The CDR3 nucleotides are TGTGCCTGGAGGGAAGGACAGGGGGCCGGGGAGCTGTTTTTT. It is translated as CAWREGQGAGELFF.

The rearrangement links TRBV7-9 to TRBJ2-1; 8 nucleotides align to TRBD2. J gave up 1 base and V 5 bases, and 4 bases lay outside the gene matches. Germline V CDR1 and CDR2: SEHNR, FQNEAQ (reference sequence). This CDR3 contains 15 residues. CDR3 region: CASSLTSVSYNEQFF. CDR3 nucleotide sequence: TGTGCCAGCAGCCTGACTAGCGTGTCCTACAATGAGCAGTTCTTC.

The rearrangement uses TRBV11-1 and TRBJ2-7; D is perhaps TRBD2 (5 bases). This CDR3 region has 12 residues. CDR1 and CDR2 from the germline V gene are SGHAT and FQDESV (reference sequence). V was shortened by 1 base and J by 7 bases, with 8 bases between the two germline ends. This CDR3 is CASSLDRGEQYF. The CDR3 DNA sequence: TGTGCCAGCAGCTTAGATCGGGGAGAGCAGTACTTC.

This clone turned up a few times. The junction shows a germline mismatch at one end, possibly a read error. The CDR3: CASSQGGGRQNTEAFF. The CDR3 DNA reads as TGTGCCAGCAGCCAAGGGGGGGGGAGGCAGAACACTGAAGCTTTCTTT. V usage is TRBV4-1 and J usage is TRBJ1-1, with a weak D call TRBD1 (6 bases). The CDR3 loop spans 16 amino acids. Germline V gene data show CDR1 as MGHRA and CDR2 as YSYEKL.

This clone was observed a handful of times. The chain uses TRBV5-1 and TRBJ2-5, with 12 bases fitting TRBD2. With V trimmed by 6 bases and J by 3 bases, 3 bases remained unmatched. CDR1 and CDR2 from the germline V gene are SGHRS and YFSETQ. The CDR3 length is 14 residues. Here the CDR3 reads CASTTSGGEETQYF. CDR3 nucleotide sequence: TGCGCCAGCACGACTAGCGGGGGAGAAGAGACCCAGTACTTC.

This clone was counted between two and nine times. This sequence joins TRBV27 and TRBJ1-5, with D perhaps TRBD1 (6 bases). V dropped 2 bases and J dropped 4 bases, with 12 bases sitting between them. CDR1 and CDR2 from the germline V gene are MNHEY and SMNVEV (reference sequence). The CDR3 is 15 amino acids. As DNA, the CDR3 is TGTGCCAGCAGTTTAGCAGGGGCCATAAATCAGCCCCAGCATTTT. Amino acid sequence: CASSLAGAINQPQHF.

The V and J genes are TRBV2 and TRBJ2-4, with TRBD2 matching 12 bases. The CDR3 covers 17 residues. CDR1 and CDR2 (germline): SNHLY, FYNNEI. J was trimmed by 0 bases and V by 5 bases; bases with no gene match: 5. The CDR3 region is CASSPPSGRVAKNIQYF. The CDR3 coding sequence is TGTGCCAGCAGTCCTCCTAGCGGGAGGGTAGCCAAAAACATTCAGTACTTC.

V and J are TRBV28 and TRBJ1-1; D unclear. CDR1 and CDR2 from the germline V gene are MDHEN and SYDVKM. Trimming took 3 bases from V and 11 from J, leaving 10 bases between them. CDR3 length equals 11 residues. In nucleotides, the CDR3 is TGTGCCAGCAGTTTCAACCGGGAGGCTTTCTTT. This translates into CASSFNREAFF.

This clone was seen a single time. The rearrangement joins TRBV11-2 to TRBJ2-3; maybe TRBD2 (5 bases). The length of the CDR3 is 14 residues. Looked up from germline, CDR1 is SGHAT and CDR2 is FQNNGV. The V end was cut by 0 bases, the J end by 6 bases, with 10 bases between. The DNA for the CDR3 is TGTGCCAGCAGCTTAGACAGAGGGAAGGATACGCAGTATTTT. This gives the protein CASSLDRGKDTQYF.

The rearrangement joins TRBV7-8 to TRBJ2-3; 8 bases map to TRBD2. CDR3 length: 18 amino acids. The V gene's germline CDR1 is SGHVS and CDR2 FQNEAQ. With 5 bases clipped from V and 0 bases from J, the junction kept 13 bases outside the gene matches. The CDR3 DNA follows: TGTGCCAGCAGCGGGCGGGTAGCGGGGCTTACTAGCACAGATACGCAGTATTTT. This translates into CASSGRVAGLTSTDTQYF.

J is TRBJ1-2 and V is TRBV19; 7 bases match TRBD1. Trimming removed 3 bases from V and 0 bases from J; junction bases left unmatched: 10. The germline V gene has CDR1 LNHDA and CDR2 SQIVND (reference sequence). There are 17 residues in the CDR3. The CDR3 loop is CASSISFLDRTNYGYTF. DNA for the CDR3: TGTGCCAGTAGTATCTCTTTTTTGGACAGGACTAACTATGGCTACACCTTC.

This chain connects TRBV19 to TRBJ2-2; possible D gene TRBD1, 5 bases. This CDR3 has 13 amino acids. V lost 3 bases and J 7 bases, leaving 9 bases between the germline ends. Germline CDR1 LNHDA, CDR2 SQIVND (reference sequence). In DNA, the CDR3 is TGTGCCAGTAGTATTCAGGGTCTCGGGGAGCTGTTTTTT. Translation: CASSIQGLGELFF.

This clone was found once. V usage is TRBV7-9 and J usage is TRBJ2-1; D gene uncertain. The germline V gene has CDR1 SEHNR and CDR2 FQNEAQ (reference sequence). This CDR3 region has 12 residues. The V and J ends lost 1 base and 9 bases respectively, with 7 bases between them. The CDR3 sequence is CASSLVESEQFF. CDR3 DNA: TGTGCCAGCAGCTTAGTCGAGTCTGAGCAGTTCTTC. Full variable domain (outside the CDR3, taken from reference TRBV7-9 and TRBJ2-1): DTGVSQNPRHKITKRGQNVTFRCDPISEHNRLYWYRQTLGQGPEFLTYFQNEAQLEKSRLLSDRFSAERPKGSFSTLEIQRTEQGDSAMYLCASSLVESEQFFGPGTRLTVL.

In its sample, this clone was seen a few times. Other DNA variants within this sample encode the same CDR3. This chain links TRBV4-2 with TRBJ2-5; 16 bases align to TRBD2. Germline V lookup: CDR1 LGHNA, CDR2 YNFKEQ. The CDR3 totals 19 residues. V was clipped by 1 base and J by 0 bases; unmatched bases: 5. CDR3 residues: CASSQGYGTSGGDQETQYF. The CDR3 nucleotides read TGTGCCAGCAGCCAAGGGTACGGGACTAGCGGGGGGGACCAAGAGACCCAGTACTTC.

The V gene is TRBV7-2, the J gene TRBJ2-2, with 8 bases that match TRBD2. The germline gives CDR1 SGHTA, CDR2 FQGNSA. J lost 2 bases, V lost 2 bases, and 10 bases had no gene match. The CDR3 contains 18 residues. The DNA for the CDR3 is TGTGCCAGCAGCTTAAGGGGGATGGCGGGGGGCAACACCGGGGAGCTGTTTTTT. Translation: CASSLRGMAGGNTGELFF.

V usage is TRBV7-2 and J usage is TRBJ2-5; a weak D match, TRBD1 (5 bases). Germline assignment: CDR1 SGHTA and CDR2 FQGNSA. With 3 bases removed from V and 5 bases from J, the gap between germline ends came to 16 bases. The CDR3 is 15 amino acids. CDR3 nucleotide sequence: TGTGCCAGCAGCTTGACACAGGTGTCCGTCGAGACCCAGTACTTC. Its translation: CASSLTQVSVETQYF.

The CDR3 loop is CASSEAPWGGGVSTDTQYF. In DNA form, the CDR3 reads TGTGCCAGCAGTGAAGCGCCTTGGGGCGGGGGGGTCAGCACAGATACGCAGTATTTT. The V and J genes are TRBV2 and TRBJ2-3; 9 bases match TRBD2. The CDR3 consists of 19 residues. J gave up 0 bases and V 0 bases, and 10 bases lay outside the gene matches. CDR1 SNHLY and CDR2 FYNNEI come from the germline V gene.

This clone was detected a few times. The rearrangement uses TRBV29-1 and TRBJ1-1; 9 bases map to TRBD1. CDR1 is SQVTM and CDR2 is ANQGSEA in the germline V gene. The junction had 2 bases not matched to a gene; V was cut back by 6 bases and J by 3 bases. The CDR3 consists of 12 residues. The CDR3 nucleotides read TGCAGCGTACGACAGGGGGACACTGAAGCTTTCTTT. Protein product: CSVRQGDTEAFF.

The rearrangement joins TRBV4-1 to TRBJ2-1, with 11 bases fitting TRBD1. Per the germline V gene, CDR1 is MGHRA and CDR2 is YSYEKL. The CDR3 covers 15 residues. V lost 3 bases, J lost 7 bases, and 5 bases stayed unmatched. This CDR3 is CASSHTGTGGNEQFF. CDR3 sequence (DNA): TGCGCCAGCAGCCACACCGGGACAGGGGGGAATGAGCAGTTCTTC.

V is TRBV5-1 and J is TRBJ2-3; D might be TRBD1 (6 bases). The CDR3 consists of 13 residues. V lost 4 bases, J lost 4 bases, and 10 bases lay in between. Germline V gene sequence: CDR1 SGHRS, CDR2 YFSETQ. The CDR3 nucleotides are TGCGCCAGCAGCGGAAACAGGGCAGATACGCAGTATTTT. It translates to CASSGNRADTQYF. Variable domain in full (rest from reference TRBV5-1 and TRBJ2-3): KAGVTQTPRYLIKTRGQQVTLSCSPISGHRSVSWYQQTPGQGLQFLFEYFSETQRNKGNFPGRFSGRQFSNSRSEMNVSTLELGDSALYLCASSGNRADTQYFGPGTRLTVL.

This clone was observed a few times. CDR3 DNA sequence: TGCGCCAGCAGCCAAGACAGGGGGAACTATGGCTACACCTTC. Encoded protein: CASSQDRGNYGYTF. The chain couples TRBV4-1 to TRBJ1-2, with 7 nucleotides matching TRBD1. The CDR3 runs 14 residues. Germline CDR1 MGHRA, CDR2 YSYEKL. V dropped 0 bases and J dropped 2; count of bases not matched to a gene: 0.

This rearrangement joins TRBV5-5 to TRBJ2-5; TRBD1 matches 9 bases. This CDR3 contains 16 residues. V lost 9 bases and J lost 4; bases outside the gene matches: 16. Per germline, CDR1 SGHKS and CDR2 YYEKEE (reference sequence). The CDR3 DNA reads TGTGCCAACGGGACAGGGCTAAAGACCGTCGGAGAGACCCAGTACTTC. This sequence encodes CANGTGLKTVGETQYF.

This chain's CDR3 is CASGLVQGGVTEAFF. The CDR3 nucleotides are TGTGCTAGTGGTTTGGTACAGGGTGGAGTGACTGAAGCTTTCTTT. V usage is TRBV12-5 and J usage is TRBJ1-1; TRBD1 might be the D (6 bases). Germline lookup yields CDR1 LGHNT and CDR2 FRNRAP. V lost 0 bases to trimming and J lost 5 bases, with 13 bases between them. The CDR3 consists of 15 residues.

V usage is TRBV4-3 and J usage is TRBJ2-2; tentatively, D is TRBD1 (5 bases). Germline CDR1 is LGHNA and CDR2 is YSLEER. The V gene lost 0 bases and the J gene lost 1 base, with 12 bases spanning the gap. The CDR3 runs 17 residues. In DNA form, the CDR3 reads TGCGCCAGCAGCCAAGATCGAGGACACGAGAACACCGGGGAGCTGTTTTTT. Its translation: CASSQDRGHENTGELFF.